Listed here are 22 T cell receptor beta chains from one sample, sequenced in a study of identical twins. Each CDR3 protein is one row after TCRdb ran MiXCR on the 5' RACE reads. The table shows about 920,000 distinct CDR3 sequences, with approximately 13% occurring only once. This sample was shared with a second study, whose subject was yellow fever vaccine responses in identical twins.

The source material was PBMCs. All receptors come from a woman aged 18-29 years in good health.

In this sample, this clonotype turned up a few times. The chain links TRBV14 to TRBJ2-3; D remains ambiguous. Germline CDR1 reads SGHDN; CDR2 reads FVKESK. The CDR3 covers 13 residues. V lost 4 bases and J lost 9, with 14 bases in between. This CDR3 reads CASSLSPGNTQYF. CDR3 bases: TGTGCCAGCAGCCTCTCCCCCGGCAACACGCAGTATTTT.

This clonotype was found a few times. This chain uses TRBV5-1 with TRBJ2-1; D may correspond to TRBD1 or TRBD2 (5 bases each). This CDR3 has 14 amino acids. Germline CDR1 SGHRS, CDR2 YFSETQ. With 7 bases removed from V and 9 bases from J, the gap between germline ends came to 20 bases. The CDR3 DNA is TGCGCCAGCGGAGACATACCCCTTGGGGGTGAGCAGTTCTTC. This translates into CASGDIPLGGEQFF.

The rearrangement joins TRBV6-2 or TRBV6-3 to TRBJ2-7; D is unclear. Trimming took off 5 bases at V and 4 bases at J, with 9 bases between the two ends. The CDR3 extends over 12 amino acids. Germline V gene sequence: CDR1 MNHEY, CDR2 SVGEGT. CDR3 DNA sequence: TGTGCCAGCAGTCCTCCAAGTTACGAGCAGTACGTC. It is translated as CASSPPSYEQYV.

This sequence joins TRBV12-3 or TRBV12-4 and TRBJ2-2; D may be TRBD2 (6 bases). CDR3 length equals 17 residues. V dropped 4 bases and J dropped 4 bases, with 19 bases sitting between them. CDR3: CASSSPFGGAGTGELFF. In DNA, the CDR3 is TGTGCCAGCAGTTCCCCTTTTGGAGGGGCGGGCACCGGGGAGCTGTTTTTT.

This clonotype was observed at least ten times. The V call is TRBV4-1, the J call TRBJ2-1; 8 bases map to TRBD2. The CDR3 extends over 15 amino acids. CDR1 and CDR2 from the germline V gene are MGHRA and YSYEKL. The V and J ends lost 1 base and 7 bases, in that order; junction bases with no gene match: 6. The CDR3 DNA reads TGCGCCAGCAGCCAAGGCGGGAGGCCGCAGAATGAGCAGTTCTTC. This encodes CASSQGGRPQNEQFF.

This clonotype has more than one count but fewer than ten. The J gene is TRBJ2-4, the V gene TRBV3-1; either TRBD1 or TRBD2 may supply D (7 bases each). CDR3 length: 15 amino acids. Germline V gene lookup returns CDR1 LGHDT and CDR2 YNNKEL (reference sequence). The V end was cut by 0 bases, the J end by 9 bases, with 15 bases between. The CDR3 DNA sequence: TGTGCCAGCAGCCAAGAGGCCATCAGGGGGGGCATTCAGTACTTC. It encodes CASSQEAIRGGIQYF.

This clonotype was counted at least ten times. The rearrangement links TRBV10-3 to TRBJ1-2, with no clear D. V was trimmed by 2 bases and J by 3 bases, leaving 4 bases between them. The CDR3 is 12 residues long. The germline V gene has CDR1 ENHRY and CDR2 SYGVKD. The CDR3 reads CAISETDYGYTF. The CDR3 bases are TGTGCCATCAGTGAGACAGACTATGGCTACACCTTC.

This clonotype was observed a few times. This rearrangement joins TRBV12-3 or TRBV12-4 to TRBJ1-1; no definite D call. The V end lost 7 bases, the J end lost 5 bases, and 11 bases lay between the germline ends. This CDR3 is 12 amino acids long. CDR3 in DNA: TGTGCCAGCACCATTGGTGGGACTGAAGCTTTCTTT. Translating it yields CASTIGGTEAFF.

In this sample, this clonotype turned up many times. The chain links TRBV3-1 to TRBJ2-4; 7 bases match TRBD2. Trimming at V came to 1 base and at J to 3 bases, leaving 0 bases not matched to a gene. The CDR3 contains 14 residues. The germline gives CDR1 LGHDT, CDR2 YNNKEL (reference sequence). Here the CDR3 reads CASSQGGGKNIQYF. DNA for the CDR3: TGTGCCAGCAGCCAAGGCGGGGGCAAAAACATTCAGTACTTC.

The table lists this clonotype with many counts. V gene TRBV25-1 combines with J gene TRBJ2-1; 9 nucleotides align to TRBD2. CDR1 MGHDK and CDR2 SYGVNS come from the germline V gene. The CDR3 is 13 amino acids. V shed 8 bases and J 9 bases; nucleotides not matched to a gene: 8. Here the CDR3 DNA reads TGTGCCAGCGGGCTAGCGGGAACCAGTGAGCAGTTCTTC. Its protein product is CASGLAGTSEQFF.

This clonotype was detected only a few times. The chain links TRBV3-1 to TRBJ1-2; D gene uncertain. Trimming stripped 4 bases from V and 4 bases from J, with 19 bases between. In germline, CDR1 is LGHDT, CDR2 YNNKEL (reference sequence). This CDR3 is built from 16 residues. The DNA of the CDR3 is TGTGCCAGCAGCCCGAGTTGGGAGGGAAGATTCTATGGCTACACCTTC. Protein: CASSPSWEGRFYGYTF.

This clonotype was detected ten times or more. The chain has TRBV12-3 or TRBV12-4 and TRBJ2-2; TRBD1 might be the D (6 bases). Trimming stripped 6 bases from V and 1 base from J, with 12 bases between. The CDR3 loop spans 15 amino acids. The CDR3 protein is CASSPQTGNTGELFF. In DNA form, the CDR3 reads TGTGCCAGCAGCCCGCAGACAGGGAACACCGGGGAGCTGTTTTTT.

This clonotype was detected a few times. The gene calls are TRBV10-3 and TRBJ1-2; D is possibly TRBD1 (6 bases). Germline loops: CDR1 ENHRY, CDR2 SYGVKD. Trimming took 2 bases from V and 2 from J, leaving 9 bases between them. This CDR3 is built from 14 residues. The CDR3 DNA reads as TGTGCCATCAGTGAGAGGGGGGAGAACTATGGCTACACCTTC. Translated: CAISERGENYGYTF.

The sample holds a few counts of this clonotype. The chain is built from TRBV4-2 and TRBJ2-3, with TRBD2 identical over 9 bases. Germline V gives CDR1 LGHNA, CDR2 YNFKEQ. V gave up 0 bases and J gave up 6 bases; unmatched junction bases: 4. CDR3 length: 15 residues. CDR3 sequence reads: CASSQDGTSIDTQYF. As DNA, the CDR3 is TGTGCCAGCAGCCAAGATGGGACTAGCATCGATACGCAGTATTTT.

V usage is TRBV27 and J usage is TRBJ2-1, with D perhaps TRBD2 (6 bases). Germline CDR1 is MNHEY and CDR2 is SMNVEV (reference sequence). The CDR3 totals 16 residues. V shed 5 bases and J shed 11 bases, with 25 bases lying between them. DNA for the CDR3: TGTGCCAGCAGTCAAGGAAGGGGACTCCTAGATAACAAGCAGTTCTTC. This sequence encodes CASSQGRGLLDNKQFF.

The rearrangement links TRBV19 to TRBJ2-3, with TRBD1 matching 7 bases. With V trimmed by 2 bases and J by 3 bases, 5 bases remained unmatched. CDR3 size: 15 residues. CDR1 and CDR2 (germline): LNHDA, SQIVND (reference sequence). As DNA, the CDR3 is TGTGCCAGTAGTATACGGGGACAGCCGACAGATACGCAGTATTTT. This translates into CASSIRGQPTDTQYF.

The chain recombines TRBV7-9 with TRBJ2-1, with 7 bases identical to TRBD2. Trimming cost V 4 bases and J 6 bases; bases outside gene matches: 3. The V gene's germline CDR1 is SEHNR and CDR2 FQNEAQ (reference sequence). The CDR3 has 13 residues. The CDR3 bases are TGTGCCAGCAGCTCCGGGACTACCAATGAGCAGTTCTTC. Translating gives CASSSGTTNEQFF. Together with reference TRBV7-9 and TRBJ2-1, the CDR3 gives the full variable domain: DTGVSQNPRHKITKRGQNVTFRCDPISEHNRLYWYRQTLGQGPEFLTYFQNEAQLEKSRLLSDRFSAERPKGSFSTLEIQRTEQGDSAMYLCASSSGTTNEQFFGPGTRLTVL.

The J gene is TRBJ1-1, the V gene TRBV3-1; unclear D gene. The CDR3 length is 13 residues. V gave up 1 base and J gave up 6 bases, with 9 bases separating them. Germline V CDR1 and CDR2: LGHDT, YNNKEL (reference sequence). This CDR3 reads CASSQVGFAEAFF. The CDR3 DNA reads TGTGCCAGCAGCCAAGTCGGCTTCGCTGAAGCTTTCTTT.

This clonotype has only a few counts. The CDR3 DNA sequence: TGCAGTGCTAGAAGTGGGGGCAATCAGCCCCAGCATTTT. Translation gives CSARSGGNQPQHF. The V call is TRBV20-1, the J call TRBJ1-5; D gene uncertain. The CDR3 totals 13 residues. The ends were cut back, 2 bases at V and 2 bases at J, with 7 bases in the middle. Germline V lookup: CDR1 DFQATT, CDR2 SNEGSKA (reference sequence).

This clonotype was seen more than once but under ten times. V and J are TRBV27 and TRBJ2-5; 10 bases match TRBD2. This CDR3 comprises 15 residues. CDR1 MNHEY and CDR2 SMNVEV come from the germline V gene (reference sequence). V shed 5 bases and J 4 bases; nucleotides not matched to a gene: 7. Written as DNA, the CDR3 is TGTGCCAGCAGTCCCCTAGCGGGAGTTGTAGAGACCCAGTACTTC. Residues: CASSPLAGVVETQYF.

The CDR3 bases are TGTGCCACCCAAACAGGGGGCCAAGAGACCCAGTACTTC. This translates into CATQTGGQETQYF. This chain uses TRBV10-3 with TRBJ2-5; 8 nucleotides line up with TRBD1. The CDR3 runs to 13 residues. Per germline, CDR1 ENHRY and CDR2 SYGVKD. The V and J ends lost 10 bases and 1 base, in that order; junction bases with no gene match: 5.

The chain recombines TRBV24-1 with TRBJ2-1; TRBD2 agrees at 8 bases. CDR1 is KGHDR, CDR2 SFDVKD, per germline. The CDR3 runs to 17 residues. Germline trimming cut 3 bases from V and 2 bases from J; bases unmatched to any gene: 8. The DNA for the CDR3 is TGTGCCACCAGTGATGTAGGACTAGCCGACACCTACAATGAGCAGTTCTTC. Translating gives CATSDVGLADTYNEQFF.